The source of this T cell receptor (beta chain) is a study of cytomegalovirus exposure and HLA in healthy donors (dated by TCRdb to about 2017). In terms of the full investigation: According to an earlier analysis of a few hundred of the donors, some 170 million T cells yielded 117 million unique TCR beta sequences and about 280 Gb of sequence data. The study was designed to test whether signatures of past pathogen exposure could be identified by cataloging public T cell receptors. HLA typing included class I and class II loci at four-digit resolution. The study profiled the T cell repertoires of hundreds of subjects by immunosequencing and related them to cytomegalovirus serostatus. Donor age, sex, ethnicity and CMV serostatus were compiled alongside the repertoire data. To decide whether each TCR beta V gene segment behaved as functional or pseudogenic, an earlier analysis of approximately 600 of the donors relied on high-throughput TCR beta sequencing. In a later analysis, previously published TCR beta repertoires from 500 to 750 donors were re-analyzed and high-resolution HLA genotyping was added so that TCR occurrence patterns could be studied. All discovery cohort repertoires had been generated on a single sequencing platform. In a later genetic analysis, genome-wide SNP genotypes for about three fifths of the roughly 670 donors were used, and that subset was treated as a discovery cohort. To predict cytomegalovirus infection status, the study combined high-throughput TCR immunosequencing, statistical association of individual TCRs with disease status, and machine learning. About five DR-DQ haplotypes were treated as single units for association and clustering because of strong linkage in the cohort. The number of typed donors differed by locus: roughly 620-640 for A, B, C, DRB1 and DQB1; 500 to 550 for DQA1; 606 for DPA1; and roughly 490 for DPB1. On average, 235,054 unique TCR beta nucleotide sequences were sequenced per donor among 300 to 500 genotyped donors of the cohort, with roughly 18% of those sequences being non-productive. The later analysis used no new phenotypic data to find candidate immune exposures, relying instead on TCR beta sequences and their occurrence across donors. Among the approximately 400 genotyped donors, under 90% belonged to the genetic ancestry cluster associated with self-reported Caucasian donors. Approximately 310 gigabases of sequencing data and around 88 million unique TCR sequences made up an early release that covered 640 HLA-typed donors. In addition to the first cohort of approximately 670 subjects, a separate validation cohort of under 150 different subjects was used. Here is what the overall study found, with its caveats: The study gave a list of 150 to 200 TCR beta chains associated with cytomegalovirus. In this cohort, only TCR beta chains were sequenced, and detectable features were limited by the absence of alpha or paired-chain data. In a later genetic analysis, fewer N-insertions in productive TCRs were reported among donors in an Asian-associated ancestry cluster than the roughly 710-donor mean. A later analysis found that most CMV-associated TCR beta chains appeared HLA-restricted, with HLA associations seemingly driven largely by CMV exposure. The authors suggested that the approach could potentially be extended to other disease states and immunological phenotypes. A few of the identified cytomegalovirus-associated TCR beta chains were confirmed in vitro to be specific for cytomegalovirus antigens. HLA typing was unavailable for some donors at each locus, so association tests used only the typed subset. The presence/absence analyses assumed that sequencing depth was roughly uniform across donors, and that assumption may not be true. The earlier analysis of around 600 of the donors excluded 15 to 20 rarely observed V segments, including chromosome 9 orphons, because counts were too low. CMV serostatus was the only immune exposure information available for the cohort. In a later analysis, TCR association rates were found to vary across HLA loci, with the most associated TCRs seen for DRB1 alleles and the fewest for HLA-C alleles. A later analysis reported that several top co-occurrence clusters appeared linked to parvovirus B19, influenza, CMV and Epstein-Barr virus. When HLA alleles, especially DR and DQ, strongly co-occurred, attributing TCR associations to individual alleles was difficult. An earlier analysis of several hundred of the donors showed that most TCR beta V segments appeared in productive rearrangements either about 90% or about 30% of the time, which broadly matched IMGT annotations. Most TCR sequences were seen in very few donors, while some public TCRs were found in many individuals. Some IMGT-functional V segments, including TRBV6-2 and TRBV6-3, could not be distinguished by the 87-base-pair reads and were therefore excluded. A further reported finding was that TCR beta sequences accurately predicted the HLA-A and HLA-B alleles for most subjects in the first cohort. Specific HLA alleles were associated with over 15,000 TCR beta sequences at a false discovery rate of 0.05 in a later analysis. V-gene and J-gene trimming of TCR beta chains was associated with a missense DCLRE1C variant in a later genetic analysis, and the association was replicated in an independent cohort. Linkage disequilibrium might explain the correlated functional status among segregating V segments, but an unknown experimental factor could not be excluded. Compared with equally common non-associated chains, HLA-associated TCR beta chains in a later analysis were more clonally expanded and had lower generation probabilities. A group of highly shared sequence variants was considered likely to be a technical artifact of the sequencing pipeline. The classifier was reported to diagnose cytomegalovirus status with high specificity and sensitivity in both the original and validation cohorts.

Points on this clone: Its antigen is currently not known. Base qualities are missing; no much larger clone stands one base away.

From the cysteine up to the phenylalanine, the CDR3 has a length of 14 residues. Only the CDR3 DNA is retained, 42 bases long and in frame from the first base. For this chain, trimming is 6 bases at the V end and 1 base at the J end, and the number of junction bases without a gene match is 3. Via the germline V gene, CDR1 is SNHLY and CDR2 FYNNEI. The cohort consisted of approximately 690 healthy bone marrow donors. Cohort members were all nominally healthy when sampled, although unrecorded immune exposures were likely present. The donor tested CMV seropositive and was one of the 289 seropositive cohort members. A peripheral blood sample was collected from each donor, and TCR beta sequencing was performed on peripheral blood mononuclear cells. Genomic DNA extraction from the blood cell samples was performed with the Qiagen DNeasy Blood Extraction Kit. Library construction relied on the immunoSEQ multiplex PCR assay. The multiplex PCR relied on a mix of 60 forward primers for TCR Vbeta segments and 13 reverse primers for TCR Jbeta segments. The CDR3 region of rearranged TCR beta genes was amplified from genomic DNA by a multiplex PCR assay. The amplified TCR beta libraries were sequenced on the Illumina HiSeq System as 87-base-pair reads. In the authors' own workflow: A later analysis tallied around 82 million unique TCR beta chains across the roughly 610 repertoires, and about 10 million of those chains were shared by two or more donors. To remove PCR and sequencing errors, raw reads were error-corrected and collapsed into unique sequences using a nearest-neighbor algorithm that merged closely related sequences. CDR3 sequences were aligned to IMGT reference sequences to assign V, D and J gene segments. For a sequence to be retained, at least a six-nucleotide match to both a V gene segment and a J gene segment was required. Rearrangements were classified as productive when the CDR3 lacked stop codons and remained in frame with V and J, and all other rearrangements were classified as non-productive. CDR3 was defined according to IMGT convention as the region running from the second conserved V-encoded cysteine to the conserved J-encoded phenylalanine. In an earlier analysis of around 540 of the donors, sequences lacking an unambiguous match to a single V gene segment were excluded. In an earlier analysis of 587 of the donors, a V segment was called functional when productive rearrangements were above 56.7%, and segregating when the standard deviation between donors exceeded 5%. To diagnose cytomegalovirus status from the catalog of TCR beta chain sequences, a statistical classification framework was built. V and J gene assignment, in a later analysis, came from comparing TCR nucleotide sequences with IMGT/GENE-DB human TR gene sequences. The TCRdist pipeline was used in a later analysis to assign CDR3 sequences and most-parsimonious VDJ recombination scenarios. A later analysis defined each TCR beta chain by its CDR3 amino acid sequence plus V-gene family, and excluded reads lacking a unique V-gene family. To address suspected cross-contamination and a sequencing artifact, a later analysis removed approximately 590 highly shared, low-generation-probability nucleotide sequences. A later analysis calculated a clonal expansion index for each public chain from normalized within-repertoire ranks of inferred template counts. In a later analysis, generation probabilities were computed with a VDJ recombination model fitted to out-of-frame rearrangements, and the resulting probabilities were checked against IGoR. In a later analysis, hypergeometric tests were used to score TCR-TCR, TCR-HLA and TCR-CMV co-occurrence, with a repertoire-size bias correction applied to TCR pairs. In a later analysis, false discovery rates were estimated by permuting HLA or CMV assignments 20 times. In a later analysis, co-occurring TCRs were grouped using DBSCAN, and TCRdist sequence similarity was added for clustering within HLA-allele-positive subsets. For co-occurrence clustering, repertoires with fewer than 30,000 or more than 120,000 public chains were excluded, along with four to six repertoires with anomalous nucleotide sharing. TCRdb carries this immuneACCESS record with in-frame sequences only. Its versions omit some clonotypes, under half of them owing to an unresolved V gene in the studies checked, with the rest unexplained. That table is the source of V, J and clone size, and D and trimming were worked out from the DNA. The sample has some 100,000 clones on record, 76% of them singletons. Of the sample, approximately 3.6% is held by the ten largest clones.

In this chain, TRBV2 is recombined with TRBJ2-3, and 8 bases in between align with TRBD2. Sequencing was carried out using PBMCs. The clonotype comes from a woman aged 50 to 60 in good health and CMV-seropositive. The sequence in DNA is TGTGCCAGCAGCGGGACTAGAGGCACAGATACGCAGTATTTT. It is translated as CASSGTRGTDTQYF.